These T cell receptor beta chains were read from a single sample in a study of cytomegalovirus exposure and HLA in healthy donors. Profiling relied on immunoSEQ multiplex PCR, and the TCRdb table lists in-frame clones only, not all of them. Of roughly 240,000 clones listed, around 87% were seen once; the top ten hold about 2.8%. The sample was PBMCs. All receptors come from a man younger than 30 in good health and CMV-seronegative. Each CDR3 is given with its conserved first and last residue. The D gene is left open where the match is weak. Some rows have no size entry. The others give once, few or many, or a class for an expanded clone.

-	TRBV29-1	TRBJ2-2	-	TGCAGCGGGGGGACGAGACTAGGGAACACCGGGGAGCTGTTTTTT	CSGGTRLGNTGELFF
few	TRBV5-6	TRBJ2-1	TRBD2	TGTGCCAGCAGCTTTCGACTAGCGGGGGTGCATGAGCAGTTCTTC	CASSFRLAGVHEQFF
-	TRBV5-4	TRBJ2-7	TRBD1	TGTGCCAGCAGTCCGGGACAGGGCCCAAATACAAACTACGAGCAGTACTTC	CASSPGQGPNTNYEQYF
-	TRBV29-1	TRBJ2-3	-	TGCAGCGTTGAAAGCGGTTTCACAGATACGCAGTATTTT	CSVESGFTDTQYF
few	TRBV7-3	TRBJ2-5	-	TGTGCCAGCAGCTTAAGCGCGGGAGAGACCCAGTACTTC	CASSLSAGETQYF
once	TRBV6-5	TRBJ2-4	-	TGTGCCAGCAGTACCGACAGTCTAGCCAAAAACATTCAGTACTTC	CASSTDSLAKNIQYF
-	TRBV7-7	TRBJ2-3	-	TGTGCTAGCAGCCGGATAGGGGGAGAGCAGTATTTT	CASSRIGGEQYF
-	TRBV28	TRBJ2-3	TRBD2	TGTGCCAGCAGTTTAATACTAGCGGGAGGAACAGATACGCAGTATTTT	CASSLILAGGTDTQYF
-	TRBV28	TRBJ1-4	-	TGTGCCAGCAGCATACAGGGCGTGGGATGGAAACTGTTTTTT	CASSIQGVGWKLFF
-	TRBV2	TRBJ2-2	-	TGTGCCAGCAGTGTCCTGTCCACCGGGGAGCTGTTTTTT	CASSVLSTGELFF
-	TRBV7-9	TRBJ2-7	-	TGTGCCAGCAGCTCCGTTCAGGCTGCCTACGAGCAGTACTTC	CASSSVQAAYEQYF
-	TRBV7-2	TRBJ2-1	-	TGTGCCAGCAGCTTTAGCCAGGGCACCTACAATGAGCAGTTCTTC	CASSFSQGTYNEQFF
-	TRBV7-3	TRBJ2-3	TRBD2	TGTGCCAGCGGACCTAGCGGGAGTCGGGGCACAGATACGCAGTATTTT	CASGPSGSRGTDTQYF
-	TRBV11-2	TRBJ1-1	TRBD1	TGTGCCAGCAGCTTGCGACAGGGTAACACTGAAGCTTTCTTT	CASSLRQGNTEAFF
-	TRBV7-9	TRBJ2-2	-	TGTGCCAGCAGCTTAGGCGTGCGGGGCACCGGGGAGCTGTTTTTT	CASSLGVRGTGELFF
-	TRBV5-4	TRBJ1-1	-	TGTGCCAGCAGGCGAGACAGAGTTTTCGACACTGAAGCTTTCTTT	CASRRDRVFDTEAFF
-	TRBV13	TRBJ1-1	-	TGTGCCAGCAGCTTAACTGGCGGGTGGACTGAAGCTTTCTTT	CASSLTGGWTEAFF
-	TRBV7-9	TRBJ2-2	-	TGTGCCAGCAGCTTAGCAGGGGCCGGGGAGCTGTTTTTT	CASSLAGAGELFF
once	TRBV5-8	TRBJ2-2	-	TGTGCCAGCAGCTTGTCGATCGGGAGAGTCGGGGAGCTGTTTTTT	CASSLSIGRVGELFF
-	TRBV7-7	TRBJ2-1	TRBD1	TGTGCTAGCAGCTTAGTAGGGGGCTCGACGTACAATGAGCAGTTCTTC	CASSLVGGSTYNEQFF
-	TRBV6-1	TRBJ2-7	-	TGTGCCAGCAGTGAAATTGGAGGGATCGACGAGCAGTACTTC	CASSEIGGIDEQYF
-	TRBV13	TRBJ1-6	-	TGTGCCAGCAGCTTAGGCGATCGGGACTGGCCCCTCCACTTT	CASSLGDRDWPLHF
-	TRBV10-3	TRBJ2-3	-	TGTGCCATCTTGGCTTCGGGGGCAGATACGCAGTATTTT	CAILASGADTQYF
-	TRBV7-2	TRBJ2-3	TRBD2	TGTGCCAGCAGCCGACGGACTAGCGGGGGGGCCAAGGCAGATACGCAGTATTTT	CASSRRTSGGAKADTQYF
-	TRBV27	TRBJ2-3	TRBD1	TGTGCCAGCAGTTTCGGGACAGCTAGCACAGATACGCAGTATTTT	CASSFGTASTDTQYF